This T cell receptor beta chain emerged from a study of T cell repertoires in cytomegalovirus infection. At the level of the study: An indication of both CMV infection and matching HLA type came from public TCR beta signatures.

This clonotype showed up just once. Its antigen is unknown. Regarding the study as a whole: The study found HLA-C-restricted CMV-specific TCR beta clonotypes dominating the ex vivo response.

From germline, CDR1 is SGHTA and CDR2 FQGNSA. Trimming removed 5 bases from V and 0 bases from J, with 8 bases in between. CDR3 length equals 14 residues. Via MiXCR, TCRdb re-called the reads, giving one row per CDR3 protein. Altogether about 700,000 distinct CDR3 sequences are present, around 31% being singletons, with the ten largest covering 18%. Sample: cultured PBMCs, taken from culture after CMV antigen stimulation. The chain employs TRBV7-2 and TRBJ2-4; D is unresolved. The sequence derives from a human donor in good health (CMV status not recorded). Some clones in this sample may be carry-over from other donors' samples. This CDR3 reads CASSAVLAKNIQYF. The DNA for the CDR3 is TGTGCCAGCAGCGCTGTACTAGCCAAAAACATTCAGTACTTC. The full variable domain, in which reference TRBV7-2 and TRBJ2-4 provide the parts outside the CDR3, is GAGVSQSPSNKVTEKGKDVELRCDPISGHTALYWYRQSLGQGLEFLIYFQGNSAPDKSGLPSDRFSAERTGGSVSTLTIQRTQQEDSAVYLCASSAVLAKNIQYFGAGTRLSVL.